This entry lists 20 T cell receptor beta chains sequenced from one sample in a study of T cells after somatic rescue of genetic block. The table came from immunoSEQ multiplex PCR; TCRdb's copy has only in-frame clones and leaves some out. The sample has roughly 58,000 clones; approximately 96% are singletons. Sequenced sample: peripheral blood mononuclear cells (PBMCs). The receptors stem from a child younger than two.

The chain has TRBV19 and TRBJ1-1; a weak D match, TRBD1 (6 bases). The CDR3 is 14 residues long. V lost 6 bases and J lost 5, with 16 bases in between. Germline CDR1 reads LNHDA; CDR2 reads SQIVND (reference sequence). The CDR3, as DNA: TGTGCCAGTAGAGTACAGGGCCTCTCGACTGAAGCTTTCTTT. This encodes CASRVQGLSTEAFF.

The genes are TRBV27 and TRBJ1-4, with 8 bases lining up with TRBD1. Per germline, CDR1 MNHEY and CDR2 SMNVEV (reference sequence). The length of the CDR3 is 14 residues. V shed 4 bases, J shed 2 bases, and the junction held 0 bases outside the gene matches. The CDR3: CASSYRGTNEKLFF. Here the CDR3 DNA reads TGTGCCAGCAGTTACAGGGGGACTAATGAAAAACTGTTTTTT.

The chain recombines TRBV29-1 with TRBJ2-1; 7 bases fit TRBD2. Losses at the gene ends were 3 bases for V and 3 bases for J; bases not matched to a gene: 5. The germline V gene encodes CDR1 SQVTM and CDR2 ANQGSEA. The CDR3 is 14 residues long. This CDR3 is CSVDAGEGYNEQFF. The CDR3 DNA reads TGCAGCGTTGATGCGGGGGAAGGCTACAATGAGCAGTTCTTC.

CDR3 coding DNA: TGTGCCAGCAGTAAACACAGGGGCGAGCAGTACTTC. This codes for CASSKHRGEQYF. This chain links TRBV6-5 with TRBJ2-7; 7 bases line up with TRBD1. Germline V CDR1 and CDR2: MNHEY, SVGAGI. Trimming took 5 bases from V and 6 from J; bases not matched to a gene: 4. The CDR3 covers 12 residues.

The chain uses TRBV9 and TRBJ2-1, with TRBD2 matching 8 bases. The germline V gene encodes CDR1 SGDLS and CDR2 YYNGEE. This CDR3 is built from 15 residues. J was trimmed by 2 bases and V by 0 bases; bases with no gene match: 1. CDR3 residues: CASSVVSGAYNEQFF. As DNA, the CDR3 is TGTGCCAGCAGCGTAGTTAGCGGGGCCTACAATGAGCAGTTCTTC. Complete variable domain (other parts from reference TRBV9 and TRBJ2-1): DSGVTQTPKHLITATGQRVTLRCSPRSGDLSVYWYQQSLDQGLQFLIQYYNGEERAKGNILERFSAQQFPDLHSELNLSSLELGDSALYFCASSVVSGAYNEQFFGPGTRLTVL.

The gene calls are TRBV11-2 and TRBJ2-5; D may be TRBD1 or TRBD2 (6 bases each). The CDR3 is 15 residues long. Germline assignment: CDR1 SGHAT and CDR2 FQNNGV. Trimming removed 0 bases from V and 5 bases from J, with 13 bases in between. The CDR3 region has the DNA TGTGCCAGCAGCTTAGACAGGGGAGGTTGGGAGACCCAGTACTTC. Residues: CASSLDRGGWETQYF.

The chain employs TRBV5-8 and TRBJ1-5; TRBD1 aligns across 9 bases. J was trimmed by 4 bases and V by 4 bases; bases with no gene match: 3. This CDR3 spans 14 amino acids. Germline V gene sequence: CDR1 SGHTS, CDR2 YDEGEE. The chain's CDR3 is CASSGGQGNQPQHF. CDR3 nucleotide sequence: TGTGCCAGCAGCGGGGGACAGGGTAATCAGCCCCAGCATTTT.

V gene TRBV28 combines with J gene TRBJ1-5, with no clear D. Trimming removed 0 bases at V and 1 base at J, with 4 bases between. The CDR3 has 14 amino acids. Germline CDR1 is MDHEN and CDR2 is SYDVKM. The CDR3 DNA is TGTGCCAGCAGTTTATGGGACAGCAATCAGCCCCAGCATTTT. It is translated as CASSLWDSNQPQHF.

This chain links TRBV5-4 with TRBJ2-7; tentative D call: TRBD2 (6 bases). Trimming left V 4 bases short and J 0 bases short, with 8 bases between. The CDR3 is 13 amino acids. The germline V gene encodes CDR1 SGHNT and CDR2 YYREEE (reference sequence). CDR3 in amino acids: CASSPRDSYEQYF. The DNA of the CDR3 is TGTGCCAGCAGCCCGCGGGACTCCTACGAGCAGTACTTC.

The chain joins TRBV7-2 to TRBJ1-1, with D hard to call. Germline assignment: CDR1 SGHTA and CDR2 FQGNSA. Trimming stripped 1 base from V and 1 base from J, with 7 bases between. The CDR3 has 14 residues. The CDR3 here is CASSLERRNTEAFF. CDR3 DNA sequence: TGTGCCAGCAGCTTAGAACGTAGGAACACTGAAGCTTTCTTT.

This chain joins TRBV29-1 and TRBJ1-2; 10 bases map to TRBD1. Germline V gene lookup returns CDR1 SQVTM and CDR2 ANQGSEA. The trim removed 1 base at V and 4 bases at J, leaving 12 bases unmatched. CDR3 size: 17 residues. The CDR3 sequence: CSVEGGSGQGYGYGYTF. As DNA, the CDR3 is TGCAGCGTTGAAGGAGGGTCGGGACAGGGGTATGGCTATGGCTACACCTTC.

The chain couples TRBV7-3 to TRBJ2-7; 9 bases agree with TRBD1. This CDR3 has 15 amino acids. V lost 4 bases to trimming and J lost 6 bases; unmatched junction nucleotides: 10. The V gene's germline CDR1 is SGHTA and CDR2 FQGTGA. DNA of the CDR3: TGTGCCAGCAGCTCCATTGGCACAGGGGGCATCGAGCAGTACTTC. As protein: CASSSIGTGGIEQYF.

This clone was seen only once. The chain recombines TRBV5-8 with TRBJ2-7; 7 bases agree with TRBD1. The length of the CDR3 is 15 residues. V lost 4 bases and J lost 1; bases outside the gene matches: 8. Germline-derived CDR1 and CDR2 are SGHTS and YDEGEE. CDR3 nucleotide sequence: TGTGCCAGCAGCAAACGGGACAGTCCATCCTACGAGCAGTACTTC. The encoded protein is CASSKRDSPSYEQYF.

CDR3 loop: CASSPSGLGSYNEQFF. The CDR3 DNA sequence: TGTGCCAGCAGCCCCTCCGGGCTAGGCTCCTACAATGAGCAGTTCTTC. The genes are TRBV4-2 and TRBJ2-1; D gene uncertain. The germline V gene has CDR1 LGHNA and CDR2 YNFKEQ. This CDR3 region has 16 residues. V was trimmed by 4 bases and J by 0 bases, leaving 13 bases between them.

The rearrangement joins TRBV19 to TRBJ1-5; D call uncertain. This CDR3 spans 16 amino acids. Per the germline V gene, CDR1 is LNHDA and CDR2 is SQIVND (reference sequence). The germline V and J ends were trimmed by 7 bases and 2 bases, with 18 bases remaining between them. The CDR3 sequence is CASTSSRGRGNQPQHF. The CDR3 region has the DNA TGTGCCAGTACCTCATCGAGAGGTAGGGGCAATCAGCCCCAGCATTTT.

V and J are TRBV28 and TRBJ1-2, with D uncertain. The CDR3 has 14 amino acids. Germline values: CDR1 MDHEN, CDR2 SYDVKM. V was clipped by 4 bases and J by 8 bases, with 17 bases between them. CDR3: CASSSLLERRGYTF. DNA for the CDR3: TGTGCCAGCAGTTCCCTTCTAGAAAGGAGAGGCTACACCTTC.

The chain employs TRBV11-2 and TRBJ2-5, with 10 bases aligning to TRBD1. With the DNA end fitting TRBJ2-7 better, the J assignment may be wrong. This CDR3 has 14 residues. Germline V CDR1 and CDR2: SGHAT, FQNNGV. The CDR3 region has the DNA TGTGCCAGCAGCTTAGGGACAGGGGGCTACGAGCAGTACTTC. It is translated as CASSLGTGGYEQYF.

Here the CDR3 DNA reads TGCGCCAGCAGCCAAGGGACTAGCGGGAGGGCCAATGAGCAGTTCTTC. This encodes CASSQGTSGRANEQFF. V usage is TRBV4-1 and J usage is TRBJ2-1; 15 bases map to TRBD2. The CDR3 contains 16 residues. The germline gives CDR1 MGHRA, CDR2 YSYEKL. J was trimmed by 6 bases and V by 1 base; bases with no gene match: 1.

This clone was recorded only once. Here the CDR3 reads CASSLARATEAFF. As DNA, the CDR3 is TGCGCCAGCAGCTTGGCCAGGGCCACTGAAGCTTTCTTT. V usage is TRBV5-1 and J usage is TRBJ1-1; the D gene is possibly TRBD1 (5 bases). CDR3 size: 13 residues. The V end was cut by 0 bases, the J end by 4 bases, with 7 bases between. Germline V gene data show CDR1 as SGHRS and CDR2 as YFSETQ.

The genes are TRBV6-6 and TRBJ2-7, with 10 bases identical to TRBD1. The CDR3 consists of 13 residues. J gave up 7 bases and V 4 bases, and 4 bases lay outside the gene matches. Germline V gene data show CDR1 as MNHNY and CDR2 as SVGAGI (reference sequence). Here the CDR3 DNA reads TGTGCCAGCAGTTCGGGACAGGGGCGGGAGCAGTACTTC. Translated: CASSSGQGREQYF.